This T cell receptor beta chain came from a study of regulatory T cells in long-lasting Graves disease. The wider study: Patients with new Graves' disease had used antithyroid drugs below 3 months.

This clonotype was observed a handful of times. In building TCR beta libraries, iRepertoire HTBI primers were used together with Arm-PCR of CDR3 regions. MiXCR, run by TCRdb on the multiplex PCR reads, gives a single entry per CDR3 protein. Of about 380,000 distinct CDR3 sequences listed, 15% to 17% are singletons. This sample's time point: newly diagnosed GD, antithyroid drugs for less than 3 months. PBMC-derived RNA was used for the TCR library. Patients met American Thyroid Association criteria for Graves' disease. The source is a female donor with Graves disease. The sample here was peripheral blood mononuclear cells (PBMCs), taken at new diagnosis, from a patient treated with antithyroid drugs.

CDR3 in DNA: TGTGCCAGCAGTGAAGCGCTCGGCGGGGCGTTAGAGACCCAGTACTTC. Translated: CASSEALGGALETQYF. The chain employs TRBV2 and TRBJ2-5; TRBD2 might be the D (6 bases). The V end was cut by 0 bases, the J end by 4 bases, with 15 bases between. Germline V gene sequence: CDR1 SNHLY, CDR2 FYNNEI. The CDR3 extends over 16 amino acids.